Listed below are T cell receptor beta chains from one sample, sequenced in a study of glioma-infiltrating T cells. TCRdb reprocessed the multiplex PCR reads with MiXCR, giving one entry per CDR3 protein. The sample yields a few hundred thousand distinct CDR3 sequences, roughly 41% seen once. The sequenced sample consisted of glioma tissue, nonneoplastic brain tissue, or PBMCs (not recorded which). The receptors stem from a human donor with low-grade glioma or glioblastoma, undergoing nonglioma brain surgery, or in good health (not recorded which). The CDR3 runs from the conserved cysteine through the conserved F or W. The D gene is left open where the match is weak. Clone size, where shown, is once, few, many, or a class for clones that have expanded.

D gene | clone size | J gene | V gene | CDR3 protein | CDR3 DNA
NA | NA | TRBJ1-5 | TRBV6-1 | CASSLGARDKPQHF | TGTGCCAGCAGTCTCGGGGCACGAGATAAGCCCCAGCATTTT
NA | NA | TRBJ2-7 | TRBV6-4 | CASDPRPPSYEQYF | TGTGCCAGCGACCCCAGGCCCCCGTCCTACGAGCAGTACTTC
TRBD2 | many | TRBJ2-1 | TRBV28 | CASSGLAGGPYNEQFF | TGTGCCAGCAGTGGACTAGCGGGAGGCCCGTACAATGAGCAGTTCTTC
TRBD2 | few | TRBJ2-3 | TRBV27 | CASSFSSGRVQYTQYF | TGTGCCAGCAGTTTTTCTAGCGGGAGGGTTCAGTATACGCAGTATTTT
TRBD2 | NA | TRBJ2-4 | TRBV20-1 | CSASGRAGGLNIQCF | TGCAGTGCTAGCGGTCGAGCGGGAGGATTAAACATTCAGTGCTTC
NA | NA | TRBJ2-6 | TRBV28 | CASSSPGVWSNVLTF | TGTGCCAGCTCCTCTCCGGGTGTTTGGTCCAACGTCCTGACTTTC
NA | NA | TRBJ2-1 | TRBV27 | CASSFRQVLPLYNEQFF | TGTGCCAGCAGTTTCCGACAGGTCCTGCCGCTATACAATGAGCAGTTCTTC
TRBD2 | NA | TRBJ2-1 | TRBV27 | CASSLFSGRAFYNEQFF | TGTGCCAGCAGTTTATTCAGCGGGAGGGCCTTCTACAATGAGCAGTTCTTC
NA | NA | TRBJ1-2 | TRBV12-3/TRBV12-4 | CASTLGVNAYGYTF | TGTGCCAGCACTTTAGGGGTGAATGCCTATGGCTACACCTTC
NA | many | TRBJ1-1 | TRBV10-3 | CATGAQTIDTEAFF | TGTGCCACAGGGGCCCAGACGATAGACACTGAAGCTTTCTTT
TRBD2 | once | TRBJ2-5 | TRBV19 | CASSQTGLEAWGETQYF | TGTGCCAGTAGCCAGACCGGACTAGAGGCTTGGGGAGAGACCCAGTACTTC
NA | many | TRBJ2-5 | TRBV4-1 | CASSQVNTYQETQYF | TGCGCCAGCAGCCAAGTGAACACTTACCAAGAGACCCAGTACTTC
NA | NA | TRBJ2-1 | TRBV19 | CASSYRVTAPYNEQFF | TGTGCCAGTAGTTACCGGGTGACGGCCCCCTACAATGAGCAGTTCTTC
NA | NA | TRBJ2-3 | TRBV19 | CASSIQGDTQYF | TGTGCCAGTAGTATCCAAGGAGATACGCAGTATTTT
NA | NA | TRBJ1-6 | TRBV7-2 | CASSSQGTYNSPLHF | TGTGCCAGCAGCTCACAGGGCACCTATAATTCACCCCTCCACTTT
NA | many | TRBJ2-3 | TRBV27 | CASSPGLFTTQYF | TGTGCCAGCAGTCCCGGGCTCTTTACTACGCAGTATTTT
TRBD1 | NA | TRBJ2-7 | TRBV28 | CASSLEWTGVEYEQYF | TGTGCCAGCAGTTTAGAGTGGACAGGGGTAGAATACGAGCAGTACTTC
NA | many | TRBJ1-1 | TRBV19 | CASNKNTEAFF | TGTGCCAGCAACAAGAACACTGAAGCTTTCTTT
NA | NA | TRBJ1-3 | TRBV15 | CATSRDLSSGNTIYF | TGTGCCACCAGCAGGGACTTGAGCTCTGGAAACACCATATATTTT
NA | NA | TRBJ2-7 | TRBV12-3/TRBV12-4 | CASSSRGDAYEQYF | TGTGCCAGCAGTTCCCGAGGGGATGCCTACGAGCAGTACTTC
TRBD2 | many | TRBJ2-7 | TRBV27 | CASSPSTSGRNEQYF | TGTGCCAGCAGTCCCTCGACTAGCGGGAGAAACGAGCAGTACTTC
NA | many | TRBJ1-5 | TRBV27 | CASSLGGAQPQHF | TGTGCCAGCAGTTTGGGGGGCGCTCAGCCCCAGCATTTT
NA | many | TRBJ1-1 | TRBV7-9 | CASSPPRRTEAFF | TGTGCCAGCAGCCCGCCCAGGAGGACTGAAGCTTTCTTT
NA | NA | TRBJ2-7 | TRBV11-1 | CASSLHNYEQYF | TGTGCCAGCAGCCTTCATAACTACGAGCAGTACTTC
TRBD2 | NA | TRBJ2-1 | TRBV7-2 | CASSFISGSYNEQFF | TGTGCCAGCAGCTTCATTAGCGGGAGCTACAATGAGCAGTTCTTC
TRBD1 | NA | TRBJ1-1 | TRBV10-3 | CASEDRDRGLDEAFF | TGTGCCTCCGAGGACCGGGACAGGGGGCTTGATGAAGCTTTCTTT
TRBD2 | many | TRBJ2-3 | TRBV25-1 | CASSDGLAGDTQYF | TGTGCCAGCAGTGACGGACTAGCGGGAGACACGCAGTATTTT
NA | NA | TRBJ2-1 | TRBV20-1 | CVTRSYNEQFF | TGCGTAACTAGGTCCTACAATGAGCAGTTCTTC
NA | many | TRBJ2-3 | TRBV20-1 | CSVLTGTTYTDTQYF | TGCAGTGTCCTGACAGGGACTACTTACACAGATACGCAGTATTTT
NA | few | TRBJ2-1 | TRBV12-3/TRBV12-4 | CASSSDSGKQFF | TGTGCCAGCAGTTCCGACTCTGGAAAGCAGTTCTTC
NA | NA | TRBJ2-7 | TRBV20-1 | CSSSGEIYEQYF | TGCAGCTCTAGTGGGGAGATCTACGAGCAGTACTTC
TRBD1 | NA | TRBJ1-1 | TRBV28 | CASSFYNRGDTEAFF | TGTGCCAGCAGCTTCTACAACAGGGGGGACACTGAAGCTTTCTTT
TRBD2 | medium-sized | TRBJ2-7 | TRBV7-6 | CASSTGTSGSYEQYF | TGTGCCAGCAGCACTGGGACTAGCGGATCCTACGAGCAGTACTTC
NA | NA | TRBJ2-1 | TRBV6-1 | CASSSSGPVSYNEQFF | TGTGCCAGCAGCTCGTCGGGTCCCGTCTCCTACAATGAGCAGTTCTTC
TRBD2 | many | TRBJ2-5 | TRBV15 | CATSIPGLDQETQYF | TGTGCCACCAGCATCCCCGGACTAGACCAAGAGACCCAGTACTTC
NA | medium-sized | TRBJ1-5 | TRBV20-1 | CSARHSNQPQHF | TGCAGTGCTAGACATAGCAATCAGCCCCAGCATTTT
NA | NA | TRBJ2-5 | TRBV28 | CASSLRGPFPEYF | TGTGCCAGCAGTTTACGTGGCCCCTTCCCCGAGTACTTC
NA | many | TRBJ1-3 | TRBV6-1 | CASSATEINTIYF | TGTGCCAGCTCAGCGACAGAAATAAACACCATATATTTT
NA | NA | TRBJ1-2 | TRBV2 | CASSEGISGGWGYTF | TGTGCCAGCAGTGAAGGAATCTCGGGGGGTTGGGGCTACACCTTC
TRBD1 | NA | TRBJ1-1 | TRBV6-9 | CGSSSTGAGYTEAFF | TGTGGCAGCAGTTCCACAGGGGCGGGGTACACTGAAGCTTTCTTT
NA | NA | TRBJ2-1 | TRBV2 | CASSDGGHLSYNEQFF | TGTGCCAGCAGCGATGGGGGACACCTCTCCTACAATGAGCAGTTCTTC
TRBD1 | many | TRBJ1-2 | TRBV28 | CASRTTGGGYGYTF | TGTGCCAGCAGGACGACAGGGGGCGGCTATGGCTACACCTTC
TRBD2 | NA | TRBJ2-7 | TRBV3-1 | CASSQRAGGYEQYF | TGTGCCAGCAGCCAAAGAGCGGGAGGGTACGAGCAGTACTTC
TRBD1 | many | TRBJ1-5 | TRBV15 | CATSRVGQGNQPQHF | TGTGCCACCAGCAGAGTCGGACAGGGCAATCAGCCCCAGCATTTT
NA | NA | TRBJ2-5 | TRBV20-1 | CSARDRGEWLAVETQYF | TGCAGTGCTAGAGATAGGGGGGAGTGGTTGGCGGTGGAGACCCAGTACTTC
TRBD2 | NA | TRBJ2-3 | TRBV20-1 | CSAMKASGPEGADTQYF | TGCAGTGCTATGAAGGCTAGCGGGCCTGAAGGGGCAGATACGCAGTATTTT
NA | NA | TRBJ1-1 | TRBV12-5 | CASGLAGTRTEAFF | TGTGCTAGTGGTTTGGCCGGCACTCGGACTGAAGCTTTCTTT
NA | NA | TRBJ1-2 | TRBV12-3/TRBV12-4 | CASSNRALYGYTF | TGTGCCAGCAGCAACCGGGCCCTATATGGCTACACCTTC
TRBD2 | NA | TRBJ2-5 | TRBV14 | CASSRESGSRETQYF | TGTGCCAGCAGCCGGGAAAGCGGGAGTCGAGAGACCCAGTACTTC
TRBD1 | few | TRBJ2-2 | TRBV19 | CASSRDRAGELFF | TGTGCCAGTAGTAGGGACAGGGCCGGGGAGCTGTTTTTT
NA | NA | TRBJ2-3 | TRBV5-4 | CASSSSATSTDTRYF | TGTGCCAGCAGCTCCAGTGCCACTAGCACAGATACGAGGTATTTT
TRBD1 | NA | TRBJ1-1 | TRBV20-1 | CSARGTGGNTEAFF | TGCAGTGCTAGAGGGACAGGGGGGAACACTGAAGCTTTCTTT